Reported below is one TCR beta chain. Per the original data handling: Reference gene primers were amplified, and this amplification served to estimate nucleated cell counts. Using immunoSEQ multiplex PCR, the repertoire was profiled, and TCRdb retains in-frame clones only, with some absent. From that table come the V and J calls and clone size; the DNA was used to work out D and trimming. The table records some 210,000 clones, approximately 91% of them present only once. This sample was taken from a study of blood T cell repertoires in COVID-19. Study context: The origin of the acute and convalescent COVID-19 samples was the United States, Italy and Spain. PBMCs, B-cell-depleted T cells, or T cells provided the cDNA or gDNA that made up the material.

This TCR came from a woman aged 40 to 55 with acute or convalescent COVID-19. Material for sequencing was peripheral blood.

The CDR3 reads CASTQGQGNYGYTF. In DNA, the CDR3 is TGTGCCAGCACCCAGGGACAGGGGAACTATGGCTACACCTTC. The chain joins TRBV27 to TRBJ1-2, with TRBD1 matching 10 bases. Unmatched junction bases numbered 4, after V lost 7 bases and J lost 2 bases. Germline V gives CDR1 MNHEY, CDR2 SMNVEV (reference sequence). The CDR3 is made up of 14 amino acids.